The rows below give T cell receptor beta chains drawn from one sample of a study of CD8 T cells in Susac syndrome. TCRdb ran MiXCR on the immunoSEQ multiplex PCR reads and lists one entry per CDR3 protein. The repertoire has some 150,000 distinct CDR3 sequences, about 95% of them found once; the top ten carry 0.15%. Sample: CD8+ T cells from PBMCs. The receptors were sampled from a human donor with multiple sclerosis. CDR3s include the opening cysteine and the closing phenylalanine or tryptophan. The order of the fields is CDR3 DNA, CDR3 protein, J gene, V gene, D gene, clone size. D genes are given only for firm matches. A clone size is listed for some rows: how often the clone was seen (once, few, many), or a class if it is expanded.

TGTGCCAGCAGTCCAGGGAGAGACAGGCTCAATCAGCCCCAGCATTTT,CASSPGRDRLNQPQHF,TRBJ1-5,TRBV6-1,NA,NA
TGTGCCAGCAGCGCGCAGGCGAACACTGAAGCTTTCTTT,CASSAQANTEAFF,TRBJ1-1,TRBV2,NA,NA
TGTGCCAGCAGCGGGCTTCAGACTAGCACAGATACGCAGTATTTT,CASSGLQTSTDTQYF,TRBJ2-3,TRBV9,NA,NA
TGCGCCAGCAGCCAACTGGGGGGAGCTGAAGCTTTCTTT,CASSQLGGAEAFF,TRBJ1-1,TRBV4-1,NA,NA
TGCAGCGACGACAGGGATACGTTCTTC,CSDDRDTFF,TRBJ2-1,TRBV29-1,TRBD1,NA
TGTGCCAGCAGTTTCCGAGACAGGACCTACGAGCAGTACTTC,CASSFRDRTYEQYF,TRBJ2-7,TRBV6-5,NA,NA
TGCAGTGCTAGAGATCCGGGCCTGACCTACAATGAGCAGTTCTTC,CSARDPGLTYNEQFF,TRBJ2-1,TRBV20-1,NA,NA
TGTGCCAGCAGTCCCCCGACAGGGTCCTCCTACAATGAGCAGTTCTTC,CASSPPTGSSYNEQFF,TRBJ2-1,TRBV3-1,TRBD1,NA
TGTGCCACCTCGGGCATTCGCTACGAGCAGTACTTC,CATSGIRYEQYF,TRBJ2-7,TRBV19,NA,NA
TGTGCCAGCAGTTCGGGGACCGCGAGCTCCTACGAGCAGTACTTC,CASSSGTASSYEQYF,TRBJ2-7,TRBV6-2/TRBV6-3,NA,NA
TGTGCCAGCAGTTTAGGGGCAGCCATGAACACTGAAGCTTTCTTT,CASSLGAAMNTEAFF,TRBJ1-1,TRBV12-3/TRBV12-4,NA,NA
TGTGCCAGCAGCCCCATGGTAGCGGGGGGCACCTACAATGAGCAGTTCTTC,CASSPMVAGGTYNEQFF,TRBJ2-1,TRBV7-9,TRBD2,NA
TGTGCCGAGAAAGCGACCGGGACAGGGTACACTGAAGCTTTCTTT,CAEKATGTGYTEAFF,TRBJ1-1,TRBV30,TRBD1,NA
TGTGCCAGCAGTTTGAACTTGAACACTGAAGCTTTCTTT,CASSLNLNTEAFF,TRBJ1-1,TRBV6-2/TRBV6-3,NA,once
TGTGCCTGGAGTGTATCGAATGGCTACACCTTC,CAWSVSNGYTF,TRBJ1-2,TRBV30,NA,NA
TGCAGTGCCAGAGAGGCAGATACGCAGTATTTT,CSAREADTQYF,TRBJ2-3,TRBV20-1,NA,NA
TGCAGCGTTGAAGCGGAAAGAGTGCCTTATGGCTACACCTTC,CSVEAERVPYGYTF,TRBJ1-2,TRBV29-1,NA,NA
TGTGCCAGCAGCCAAATGAGCACAGATACGCAGTATTTT,CASSQMSTDTQYF,TRBJ2-3,TRBV12-3/TRBV12-4,NA,NA
TGTGCCAGCAGTTACGACAGCACCTACGAGCAGTACTTC,CASSYDSTYEQYF,TRBJ2-7,TRBV6-2/TRBV6-3,NA,NA
TGCAGCGTTGAAGAAGGCAGAGAGACCCAGTACTTC,CSVEEGRETQYF,TRBJ2-5,TRBV29-1,NA,once
TGTGCCAGCAGCAAAGGTGGTTCCGAGCAGTACTTC,CASSKGGSEQYF,TRBJ2-7,TRBV13,NA,NA
TGTGCCTGGAGTGTTCGCCCGGCGGGCGAGCAGTACTTC,CAWSVRPAGEQYF,TRBJ2-7,TRBV30,NA,NA
TGTGCCAGCAGCCATCTTAGTATTAGCACAGATACGCAGTATTTT,CASSHLSISTDTQYF,TRBJ2-3,TRBV14,NA,NA
TGTGCCAGCAGCGGAAACAGGGGGGATGAGCAGTTCTTC,CASSGNRGDEQFF,TRBJ2-1,TRBV9,TRBD1,NA
TGCGCCAGCAGCCCCAGGGACAGGGACAATCCGTCCTACGAGCAGTACTTC,CASSPRDRDNPSYEQYF,TRBJ2-7,TRBV5-1,TRBD1,NA
TGTGCCTGGAGTGCAGATCTAGCGTATAATGAGCAGTTCTTC,CAWSADLAYNEQFF,TRBJ2-1,TRBV30,NA,NA
TGCAGTGCTAGAGGGGCCCCGGGGGAAGAGACCCAGTACTTC,CSARGAPGEETQYF,TRBJ2-5,TRBV20-1,NA,NA
TGTGCCAGCAGCCCTATAAGCTCCTACAATGAGCAGTTCTTC,CASSPISSYNEQFF,TRBJ2-1,TRBV14,NA,NA
TGCAGCGTATTGGGGGGTACTGAAGCTTTCTTT,CSVLGGTEAFF,TRBJ1-1,TRBV29-1,NA,NA
TGCAGTGCCATAGAACGGGGTACCTACAATGAGCAGTTCTTC,CSAIERGTYNEQFF,TRBJ2-1,TRBV20-1,NA,NA
TGCAGTGCAAGAGATATTAAGGGGCCCACTGAAGCTTTCTTT,CSARDIKGPTEAFF,TRBJ1-1,TRBV20-1,NA,NA
TGTGCCTGGAGTGTTGGGAGGTACTACGGGTTCTTC,CAWSVGRYYGFF,TRBJ2-1,TRBV30,NA,NA
TGTGCCAGCAGCCCCAGGACAGGGCGAGAGACCCAGTACTTC,CASSPRTGRETQYF,TRBJ2-5,TRBV14,TRBD1,NA
TGTGCCAGCACCTTCGCTTCGGATACGCAGTATTTT,CASTFASDTQYF,TRBJ2-3,TRBV13,NA,NA
TGTGCCAGCAGCTTAGAGGTCAAGGGCTACGAGCAGTACTTC,CASSLEVKGYEQYF,TRBJ2-7,TRBV11-2,NA,once
TGTGCCAGCAGCCTCAGTCCAGGGGACACTGAAGCTTTCTTT,CASSLSPGDTEAFF,TRBJ1-1,TRBV6-5,NA,NA
TGTGCCAGCAGTCGTTCGGGCGCCGGGGCCAACGTCCTGACTTTC,CASSRSGAGANVLTF,TRBJ2-6,TRBV2,NA,once
TGTGCCAGCAGCCCCCGGGACAGGGGAACGGCGGGCTTTAAAGTAGCTTTCTTT,CASSPRDRGTAGFKVAFF,TRBJ1-1,TRBV3-1,TRBD1,NA
TGTGCCAGCAGACTGGGACAGGGATACACCGGGGAGCTGTTTTTT,CASRLGQGYTGELFF,TRBJ2-2,TRBV27,TRBD1,NA
TGTGCCTGGAATCTTCAGGGGGCTACCTATGGCTACACCTTC,CAWNLQGATYGYTF,TRBJ1-2,TRBV30,TRBD1,NA
TGTGCCAGCACAGAAACCGGGACTAGACGTTATGAGCAGTTCTTC,CASTETGTRRYEQFF,TRBJ2-1,TRBV7-3,TRBD2,NA
TGTGCCAGCAGTGAGGACGGTTTGCCCAGGGGAAGCTCCTACAATGAGCAGTTCTTC,CASSEDGLPRGSSYNEQFF,TRBJ2-1,TRBV2,NA,NA
TGTGCCAGCAGCCCCCGACTAGCGGGGACTCAGGAGACCCAGTACTTC,CASSPRLAGTQETQYF,TRBJ2-5,TRBV7-2,TRBD2,NA
TGTGCCACCGACAGGTACAATGAGCAGTTCTTC,CATDRYNEQFF,TRBJ2-1,TRBV12-3/TRBV12-4,NA,NA
TGTGCCAGCAGCGTCGCAGGCACAGATACGCAGTATTTT,CASSVAGTDTQYF,TRBJ2-3,TRBV9,NA,few
TGCAGCGTTGTCTTGAACACTGAAGCTTTCTTT,CSVVLNTEAFF,TRBJ1-1,TRBV29-1,NA,NA
TGTGCCAGCAGCTTTTTAGGGGGCATCACGGACATTCAGTACTTC,CASSFLGGITDIQYF,TRBJ2-4,TRBV7-2,TRBD1,NA
TGTGCCAGCAGCCTATCGGACTCCCTGGATGAGCAGTTCTTC,CASSLSDSLDEQFF,TRBJ2-1,TRBV9,NA,NA
TGTGCCAGCAGTTTAGGGTTGAACAAAAACATTCAGTACTTC,CASSLGLNKNIQYF,TRBJ2-4,TRBV27,NA,NA
TGTGCCAGCAGCCAAGGGACAGCCGTTACCGGCTACACCTTC,CASSQGTAVTGYTF,TRBJ1-2,TRBV14,NA,NA
TGTGCCAGCAGTTACTCTAGCAGGGGCACAGATACGCAGTATTTT,CASSYSSRGTDTQYF,TRBJ2-3,TRBV6-6,NA,NA
TGTGCCAGTGGAGAGACGCCCAGGGAGACCCAGTACTTC,CASGETPRETQYF,TRBJ2-5,TRBV19,NA,once
TGCAGTGCTAGCGGAGACCTCAATCAGCCCCAGCATTTT,CSASGDLNQPQHF,TRBJ1-5,TRBV20-1,NA,NA
TGTGCCAGCAGCCCCGCTGACAGGTTTCACAATGAGCAGTTCTTC,CASSPADRFHNEQFF,TRBJ2-1,TRBV11-2,NA,NA